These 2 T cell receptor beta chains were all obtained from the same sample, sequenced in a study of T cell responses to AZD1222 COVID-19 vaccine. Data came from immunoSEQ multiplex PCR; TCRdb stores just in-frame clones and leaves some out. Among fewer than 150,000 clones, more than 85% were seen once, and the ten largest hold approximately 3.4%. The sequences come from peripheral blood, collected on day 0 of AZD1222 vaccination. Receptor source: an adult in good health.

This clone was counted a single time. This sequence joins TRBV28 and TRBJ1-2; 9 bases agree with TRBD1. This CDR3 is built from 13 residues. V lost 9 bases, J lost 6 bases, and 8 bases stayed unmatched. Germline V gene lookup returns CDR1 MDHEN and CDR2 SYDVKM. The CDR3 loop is CASSSGQGHGYTF. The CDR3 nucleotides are TGTGCCAGTTCATCAGGACAGGGGCATGGCTACACCTTC.

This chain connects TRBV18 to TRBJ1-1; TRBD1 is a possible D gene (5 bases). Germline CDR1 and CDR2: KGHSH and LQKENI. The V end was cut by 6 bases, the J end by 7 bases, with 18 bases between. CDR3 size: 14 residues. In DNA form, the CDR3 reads TGTGCCAGCTCCCAGGGCGGGGCAGATAGTGAAGCTTTCTTT. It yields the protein CASSQGGADSEAFF.